This T cell receptor beta chain emerged from a study of blood T cells in healthy people across ages. Together with a sample-barcoded 5' primer, a J-beta primer mix was included in a second PCR lasting about 7 to 11 cycles. One entry per CDR3 protein, called by TCRdb with MiXCR from the 5' RACE reads. Here the sample spans some 900,000 distinct CDR3 sequences, around 48% being singletons. A few counts support this clonotype. The length of the CDR3 is 17 residues. Between the trimmed V and J ends, which lost 4 bases and 7 bases, there was a span of 26 bases. The germline V gene has CDR1 MNHEY and CDR2 SVGAGI.

The sequenced sample consisted of blood. The rearrangement joins TRBV6-5 to TRBJ2-7; D gene unclear. The source of this sequence is a man aged 25 to 40 in good health. The chain's CDR3 is CASSSQTRSGPIGEQYF. In nucleotides, the CDR3 is TGTGCCAGCAGTTCCCAGACCAGATCTGGCCCAATAGGGGAGCAGTACTTC.